The 4 T cell receptor beta chains listed next were all sequenced from one sample in a study of blood T cells in healthy people across ages. The use of a sample-barcoded 5' primer and a J-beta primer mix characterized a second PCR of about 6 to 12 cycles. TCRdb re-called the 5' RACE reads through MiXCR, storing one row per CDR3 protein. The table includes more than 1 million distinct CDR3 sequences, less than 50% detected once. The sample taken for sequencing was blood. The origin of the receptors is a woman aged 55-69 years in good health.

In its sample, this clonotype was seen a few times. V is TRBV12-3 or TRBV12-4 and J is TRBJ2-7; D may be TRBD1 or TRBD2 (6 bases each). The CDR3 has 15 amino acids. Trimming pared 5 bases from V and 5 bases from J, leaving 19 bases between. In DNA form, the CDR3 reads TGTGCCAGCAGTGCCTCCGGGGGCAAGCGGGACGAGCAGTACTTC. As protein: CASSASGGKRDEQYF.

V and J are TRBV29-1 and TRBJ2-3; the D is unclear. V was clipped by 4 bases and J by 0 bases, with 11 bases between them. This CDR3 contains 14 residues. In germline, CDR1 is SQVTM, CDR2 ANQGSEA. The CDR3 DNA sequence: TGCAGCGTTGTCGCGGAGACTAGCACAGATACGCAGTATTTT. This gives the protein CSVVAETSTDTQYF.

CDR3 amino acids: CASSQDIRVGESPYEQYF. As DNA, the CDR3 is TGCGCCAGCAGCCAAGATATAAGGGTGGGGGAATCCCCCTACGAGCAGTACTTC. This chain connects TRBV4-1 to TRBJ2-7; D tentatively fits TRBD1 or TRBD2 (5 bases each). The CDR3 consists of 18 residues. The germline V and J ends were trimmed by 0 bases and 2 bases, with 20 bases remaining between them. Looked up from germline, CDR1 is MGHRA and CDR2 is YSYEKL.

This clonotype came up a few times. This chain links TRBV4-2 with TRBJ2-1, with D hard to call. CDR1 and CDR2 (germline): LGHNA, YNFKEQ. This CDR3 has 13 amino acids. V was trimmed by 2 bases and J by 10 bases, leaving 12 bases between them. CDR3: CASSQRAQLEQFF. The CDR3 DNA reads as TGTGCCAGCAGCCAACGCGCCCAACTCGAGCAGTTCTTC.